This T cell receptor beta chain appears in the sequencing data of a study of T cell repertoires in cytomegalovirus infection. This clonotype occurred a few times. Its antigen is still unknown. Regarding the study as a whole: The study found HLA-C-restricted CMV-specific TCR beta clonotypes dominating the ex vivo response.

The trim removed 4 bases at V and 8 bases at J, leaving 5 bases unmatched. The CDR3 loop spans 15 amino acids. The germline gives CDR1 SEHNR, CDR2 FQNEAQ (reference sequence). TCRdb called the reads again in MiXCR, with one record for every CDR3 protein. The sample includes 900,000 to 950,000 distinct CDR3 sequences, roughly 30% of them seen just once. The sample in question was cultured CD8+ T cells from PBMCs, obtained from culture after CMV antigen stimulation. The chain links TRBV7-9 to TRBJ1-6, with 10 bases fitting TRBD1. The clonotype originates from a human donor in good health (CMV status not recorded). Some clones in this sample may be carry-over from other donors' samples. The CDR3, as DNA: TGTGCCAGCAGCTCAGACAGGGGGCTGTATTCACCCCTCCACTTT. Encoded protein: CASSSDRGLYSPLHF.